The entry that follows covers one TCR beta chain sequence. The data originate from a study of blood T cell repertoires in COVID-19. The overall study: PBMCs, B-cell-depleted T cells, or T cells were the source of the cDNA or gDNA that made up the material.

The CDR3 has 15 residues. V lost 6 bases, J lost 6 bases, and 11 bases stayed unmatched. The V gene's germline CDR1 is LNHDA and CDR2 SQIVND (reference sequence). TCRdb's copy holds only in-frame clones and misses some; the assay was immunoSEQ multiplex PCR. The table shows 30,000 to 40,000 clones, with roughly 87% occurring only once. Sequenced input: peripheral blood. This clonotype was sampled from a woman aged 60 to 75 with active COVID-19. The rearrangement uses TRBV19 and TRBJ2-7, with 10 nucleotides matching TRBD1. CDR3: CASRLSGTGVGEQYF. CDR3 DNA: TGTGCCAGTAGACTTTCCGGGACAGGGGTGGGCGAGCAGTACTTC.